Listed below are T cell receptor beta chains from one sample, sequenced in a study of CD8+ T cells in alopecia areata. Assay: immunoSEQ multiplex PCR; the TCRdb copy retains only in-frame clones and omits some. The data show 98,000 or so clones, with around 60% seen just once and around 16% held by the top ten. The sample consisted of CD8+ T cells sorted from blood, taken at week 4, from a patient treated with tofacitinib. The receptors here all came from a human donor with alopecia areata. Both conserved end residues are part of each CDR3. D genes are given only for firm matches. Size values are once, few and many counts, or a class for expanded clones, and some rows have none.

few,TRBJ2-5,TRBD1,TRBV29-1,CSVGHRGSEETQYF,TGCAGCGTTGGTCACAGGGGGTCCGAAGAGACCCAGTACTTC
few,TRBJ1-1,NA,TRBV25-1,CASSGYSSTEAFF,TGTGCCAGCAGTGGATACAGTAGCACTGAAGCTTTCTTT
few,TRBJ2-2,NA,TRBV28,CASSLDNTGELFF,TGTGCCAGCAGTTTAGATAACACCGGGGAGCTGTTTTTT
NA,TRBJ2-2,NA,TRBV2,CASSEALDTGELFF,TGTGCCAGCAGTGAAGCGCTGGACACCGGGGAGCTGTTTTTT
NA,TRBJ1-2,NA,TRBV29-1,CSVLDNPGGYGYTF,TGCAGCGTTCTGGACAACCCCGGCGGGTATGGCTACACCTTC
NA,TRBJ2-7,TRBD1,TRBV10-3,CAIRPTGNLYEQYF,TGTGCCATCAGACCGACAGGGAATCTCTACGAGCAGTACTTC
NA,TRBJ1-2,NA,TRBV27,CASRGTYGYTF,TGTGCCAGCAGGGGTACCTATGGCTACACCTTC
NA,TRBJ1-2,NA,TRBV30,CAWSSGGGLGEYGYTF,TGTGCCTGGAGTTCCGGGGGCGGCCTAGGGGAGTATGGCTACACCTTC
NA,TRBJ2-6,TRBD1,TRBV5-1,CASWGQGESSGANVLTF,TGCGCCAGCTGGGGACAGGGGGAGAGCTCTGGGGCCAACGTCCTGACTTTC
NA,TRBJ1-5,NA,TRBV28,CASTDSGEGRYQPQHF,TGTGCCAGCACCGACTCGGGGGAGGGTCGATATCAGCCCCAGCATTTT
few,TRBJ2-2,NA,TRBV29-1,CSFASGGELFF,TGCAGCTTCGCGAGTGGCGGGGAGCTGTTTTTT
NA,TRBJ2-5,NA,TRBV4-3,CASSQAFPSLPYQETQYF,TGCGCCAGCAGCCAAGCCTTTCCCTCGCTCCCGTACCAAGAGACCCAGTACTTC
once,TRBJ1-1,NA,TRBV5-1,CASSLAGPNTEAFF,TGCGCCAGCAGCTTGGCAGGGCCCAACACTGAAGCTTTCTTT
NA,TRBJ1-2,TRBD1,TRBV29-1,CSVTGTVGGYTF,TGCAGCGTGACCGGGACAGTTGGGGGCTACACCTTC
NA,TRBJ2-3,NA,TRBV29-1,CSVAASSSTDTQYF,TGCAGCGTTGCGGCTAGTTCAAGCACAGATACGCAGTATTTT
NA,TRBJ2-3,NA,TRBV2,CASSELKSRPQYF,TGTGCCAGCAGTGAGTTAAAGTCGCGACCGCAGTATTTT
NA,TRBJ1-2,TRBD1,TRBV5-6,CASSLAGQLYGYTF,TGTGCCAGCAGCTTGGCGGGACAGCTCTATGGCTACACCTTC
few,TRBJ1-5,NA,TRBV7-2,CASSLAGYWAAGRVDQPQHF,TGTGCCAGCAGCTTAGCTGGTTACTGGGCTGCAGGGCGGGTGGATCAGCCCCAGCATTTT
few,TRBJ1-2,NA,TRBV4-1,CASSPTANYGYTF,TGCGCCAGCAGCCCGACCGCAAACTATGGCTACACCTTC
once,TRBJ2-1,TRBD2,TRBV7-9,CASSLARLAGAYNEQFF,TGTGCCAGCAGCTTAGCGCGCTTAGCGGGAGCCTACAATGAGCAGTTCTTC
NA,TRBJ1-2,TRBD1,TRBV25-1,CASSEGRGADGYTF,TGTGCCAGCAGTGAAGGCAGGGGGGCAGATGGCTACACCTTC
NA,TRBJ2-3,TRBD1,TRBV29-1,CSVLGRVTGIDADTQYF,TGCAGCGTCCTAGGGCGCGTGACAGGGATTGACGCAGATACGCAGTATTTT
few,TRBJ2-7,NA,TRBV29-1,CSVDVGGNEQYF,TGCAGCGTTGATGTGGGGGGAAACGAGCAGTACTTC
NA,TRBJ2-5,NA,TRBV27,CASRDNQETQYF,TGTGCCAGCCGGGACAACCAAGAGACCCAGTACTTC
NA,TRBJ1-2,TRBD1,TRBV15,CATSPSPGTAYGYTF,TGTGCCACCAGCCCCAGCCCCGGGACAGCCTATGGCTACACCTTC
NA,TRBJ2-5,TRBD1,TRBV7-9,CASRGTGTGKETQYF,TGTGCCAGCAGAGGCACGGGGACAGGGAAAGAGACCCAGTACTTC
once,TRBJ2-7,NA,TRBV5-6,CASSLRQSYYEQYF,TGTGCCAGCAGCCTAAGACAGAGCTACTACGAGCAGTACTTC
NA,TRBJ1-1,NA,TRBV29-1,CSAGGTEAFF,TGCAGCGCCGGGGGCACTGAAGCTTTCTTT
NA,TRBJ2-7,TRBD1,TRBV25-1,CASAGTGGTYEQYF,TGTGCCAGCGCCGGGACAGGGGGAACCTACGAGCAGTACTTC
NA,TRBJ2-7,TRBD1,TRBV2,CASSELGQGAPEQYF,TGTGCCAGCAGTGAACTTGGACAGGGGGCGCCCGAGCAGTACTTC
NA,TRBJ2-5,TRBD2,TRBV7-3,CASSPGLAGEETQYF,TGTGCCAGCAGCCCCGGACTAGCGGGGGAAGAGACCCAGTACTTC
NA,TRBJ2-1,TRBD2,TRBV30,CAWSLAGVPNEQFF,TGTGCCTGGAGTCTAGCGGGAGTTCCCAATGAGCAGTTCTTC
NA,TRBJ2-7,TRBD1,TRBV5-1,CASSLTGDYEQYF,TGCGCCAGCAGCTTGACAGGGGACTACGAGCAGTACTTC
few,TRBJ2-1,NA,TRBV29-1,CSVEAGLPLVNEQFF,TGCAGCGTTGAAGCCGGACTACCTTTAGTGAATGAGCAGTTCTTC
few,TRBJ2-2,TRBD2,TRBV10-3,CAISDRLAGVRGELFF,TGTGCCATCAGTGACCGACTAGCGGGAGTTCGCGGGGAGCTGTTTTTT
NA,TRBJ1-3,TRBD1,TRBV4-1,CASSPQGADTIYF,TGCGCCAGCAGCCCGCAGGGGGCGGACACCATATATTTT
few,TRBJ2-5,TRBD2,TRBV7-9,CASSSSGGPETQYF,TGTGCCAGCAGCTCGAGCGGGGGGCCCGAGACCCAGTACTTC
few,TRBJ2-4,TRBD2,TRBV28,CASSFPGGTNIQYF,TGTGCCAGCAGTTTTCCGGGGGGAACGAACATTCAGTACTTC
few,TRBJ1-5,NA,TRBV2,CASSAAAVNQPQHF,TGTGCCAGCAGTGCGGCGGCCGTCAATCAGCCCCAGCATTTT